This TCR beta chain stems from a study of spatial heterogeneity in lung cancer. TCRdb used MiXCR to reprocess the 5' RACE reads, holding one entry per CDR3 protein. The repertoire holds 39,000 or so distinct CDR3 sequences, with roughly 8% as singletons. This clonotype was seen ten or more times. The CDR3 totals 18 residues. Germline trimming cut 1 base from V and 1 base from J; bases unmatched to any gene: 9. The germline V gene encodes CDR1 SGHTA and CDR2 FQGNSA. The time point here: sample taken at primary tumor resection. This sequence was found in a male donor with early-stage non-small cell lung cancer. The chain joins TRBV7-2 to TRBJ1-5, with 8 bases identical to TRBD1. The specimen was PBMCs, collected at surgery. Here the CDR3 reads CASSLELAGGGSNQPQHF. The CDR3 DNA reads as TGTGCCAGCAGCTTAGAATTGGCAGGGGGCGGAAGCAATCAGCCCCAGCATTTT.